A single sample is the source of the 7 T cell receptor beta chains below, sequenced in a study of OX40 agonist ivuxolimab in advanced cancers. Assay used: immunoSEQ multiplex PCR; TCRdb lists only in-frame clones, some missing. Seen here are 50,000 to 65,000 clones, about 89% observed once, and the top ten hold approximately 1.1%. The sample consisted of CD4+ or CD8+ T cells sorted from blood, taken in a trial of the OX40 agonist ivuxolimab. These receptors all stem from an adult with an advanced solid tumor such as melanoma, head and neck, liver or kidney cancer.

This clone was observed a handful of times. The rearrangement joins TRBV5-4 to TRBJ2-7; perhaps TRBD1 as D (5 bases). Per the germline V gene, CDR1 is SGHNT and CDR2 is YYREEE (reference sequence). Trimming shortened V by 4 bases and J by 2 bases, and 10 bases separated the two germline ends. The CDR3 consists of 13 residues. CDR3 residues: CASSQTGPYEQYF. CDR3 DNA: TGTGCCAGCAGCCAAACAGGTCCCTACGAGCAGTACTTC.

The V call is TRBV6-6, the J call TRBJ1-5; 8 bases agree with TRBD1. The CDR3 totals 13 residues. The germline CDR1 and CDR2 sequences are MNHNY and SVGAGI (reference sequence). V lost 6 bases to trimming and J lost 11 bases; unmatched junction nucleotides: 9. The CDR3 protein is CASRQGAERTQHF. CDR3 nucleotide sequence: TGTGCCAGCAGGCAGGGGGCTGAGCGGACCCAGCATTTT.

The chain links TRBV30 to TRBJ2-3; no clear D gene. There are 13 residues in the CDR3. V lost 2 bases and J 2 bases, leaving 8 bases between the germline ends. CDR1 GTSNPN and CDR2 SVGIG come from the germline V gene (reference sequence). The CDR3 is CAWSSGLTDTQYF. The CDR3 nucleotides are TGTGCCTGGAGTTCCGGGCTCACAGATACGCAGTATTTT.

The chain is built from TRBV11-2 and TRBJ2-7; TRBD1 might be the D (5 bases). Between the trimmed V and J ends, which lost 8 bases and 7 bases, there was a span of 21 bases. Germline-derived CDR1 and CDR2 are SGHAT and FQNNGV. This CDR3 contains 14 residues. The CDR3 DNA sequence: TGTGCCAGCGGGGCCTCCGAGCCCCCGATTGAGCAGTACTTC. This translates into CASGASEPPIEQYF.

CDR3 nucleotide sequence: TGTGCCAGCAGCCCACGACAGGGTGGTTGGCAGTACTTC. As protein: CASSPRQGGWQYF. V usage is TRBV11-2 and J usage is TRBJ2-7, with 7 bases matching TRBD1. The length of the CDR3 is 13 residues. V gave up 5 bases and J gave up 9 bases; unmatched junction bases: 10. Germline CDR1 and CDR2: SGHAT and FQNNGV.

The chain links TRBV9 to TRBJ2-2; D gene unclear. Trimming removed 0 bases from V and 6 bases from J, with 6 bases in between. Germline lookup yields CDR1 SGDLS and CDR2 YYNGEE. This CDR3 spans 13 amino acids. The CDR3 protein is CASSVDSSGELFF. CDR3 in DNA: TGTGCCAGCAGCGTAGATTCCTCCGGGGAGCTGTTTTTT.

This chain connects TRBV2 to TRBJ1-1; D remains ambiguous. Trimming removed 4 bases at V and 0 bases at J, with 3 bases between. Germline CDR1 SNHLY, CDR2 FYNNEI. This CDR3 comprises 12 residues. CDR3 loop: CASSVMNTEAFF. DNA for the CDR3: TGTGCCAGCAGTGTTATGAACACTGAAGCTTTCTTT.